Below, one T cell receptor beta chain is given with its context. The clone's antigen remains unknown. Base qualities are not at hand, and no much larger clone is one base apart. The library was produced with the immunoSEQ multiplex PCR assay. The deep sequencing platform assayed roughly 10^5 TCR templates per sample. Genomic DNA extracted from sorted T cells was the material used for TCRbeta CDR3 sequencing. The published analysis was carried out like this. Clonal analysis of TCRbeta CDR3 data was done in the R programming language. Comparing unstimulated samples against CFSE-low samples taken after the reaction was how alloreactive CD4+ and CD8+ clones were defined. By matching sequences to the repertoires of sorted unstimulated Treg and non-Treg cells, each alloreactive CD4+ clone was assigned a regulatory or non-regulatory origin. TCRdb took this table from immuneACCESS and kept in-frame rearrangements with V and J called. Such tables lack part of the clones; where checked against another copy, unresolved V genes explain under half of the gap, and the rest is unexplained. D and trimming come from the DNA, and the V and J calls and clone size come from that table. This sample has about 100,000 clones in its table, and 75% to 95% of those were observed once. The top ten clonotypes cover roughly 2.7% of the sample.

The sample comes from a study of siplizumab effects on memory and regulatory T cells (dated by TCRdb to about 2019). Describing the broader study: The effect of the anti-CD2 antibody siplizumab on alloreactive T-cell subsets was examined in allogeneic mixed lymphocyte reactions constructed from human PBMCs.

Here is what the overall study found, with its caveats: Compared with memory T cells, unstimulated naive T cells appeared more diverse, and naive cells seemed to make a substantial contribution to the alloresponse. The cumulative frequency of alloreactive sequences that could be traced back to unstimulated CD4+ memory T cells was significantly reduced by siplizumab. Roughly 75-97% of proliferating CD4+ or CD8+ clones could not be assigned a naive or memory phenotype. The suppressive function of proliferating Tregs from siplizumab cultures was not functionally confirmed. Sequences below about 10^-5 frequency were poorly captured, so only a minor fraction of alloreactive clones could be mapped to unstimulated subsets. In reactions with siplizumab, an average of approximately 70% of mappable alloreactive CD4+ clones were Treg-derived, compared with 25% to 30% in control reactions.

TCRbeta CDR3 sequencing was performed on sorted unstimulated T cells and on proliferating T cells recovered from mixed lymphocyte reactions. Fresh whole blood from ten HLA-typed healthy donors was used as the source from which PBMCs were isolated. Reading the germline V gene gives CDR1 SGHRS and CDR2 YFSETQ. The CDR3 starts with the cysteine, ends with the phenylalanine, and has 14 residues. This entry keeps only the CDR3 DNA: 42 bases, framed from base 1. Trimming takes 5 bases from V and 10 bases from J, and the germline ends sit 18 bases apart. What was sequenced was CD4+ T cells sorted from blood. The chain joins TRBV5-1 to TRBJ2-2; possibly the D gene is TRBD1, per 6 matching bases. The receptor was isolated from a human donor in good health. Some clones in this sample may be carry-over from other donors' samples. At the DNA level, the sequence is TGCGCCAGCAGGTCGACCACAGGGTCCGAGGAGCTGTTTTTT. Its product reads: CASRSTTGSEELFF.